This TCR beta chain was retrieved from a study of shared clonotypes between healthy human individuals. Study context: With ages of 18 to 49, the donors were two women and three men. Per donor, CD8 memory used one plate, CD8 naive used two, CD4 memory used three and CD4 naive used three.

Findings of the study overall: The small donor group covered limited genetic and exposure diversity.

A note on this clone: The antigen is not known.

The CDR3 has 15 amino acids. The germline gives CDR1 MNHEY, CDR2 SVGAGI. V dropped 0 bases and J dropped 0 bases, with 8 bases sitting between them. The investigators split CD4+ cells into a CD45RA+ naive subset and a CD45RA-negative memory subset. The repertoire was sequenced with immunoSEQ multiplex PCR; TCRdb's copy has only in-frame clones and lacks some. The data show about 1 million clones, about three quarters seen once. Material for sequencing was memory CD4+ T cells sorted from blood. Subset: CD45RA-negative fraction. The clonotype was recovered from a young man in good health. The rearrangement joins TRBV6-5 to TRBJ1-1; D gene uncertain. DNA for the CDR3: TGTGCCAGCAGTTACTCCCCGACCATGAACACTGAAGCTTTCTTT. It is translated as CASSYSPTMNTEAFF.